This T cell receptor (beta chain) appears in the sequencing data of a study of beta chain features in type 1 diabetes. The CDR3 covers 13 residues. V lost 5 bases, J lost 0 bases, and 5 bases lay in between. Per the germline V gene, CDR1 is SGHAT and CDR2 is FQNNGV. On this clone: Its antigen is not identified.

Study-wide results and limits: Patients' naive, central memory and Treg TCRB repertoires seemed closer to one another than those of healthy donors.

What was sequenced were expressed TCRB transcripts, since all of the isolated RNA had been reverse transcribed. Profiled with immunoSEQ multiplex PCR; TCRdb holds only in-frame clones, not every one. The table records fewer than 550,000 clones, about 10% of them present only once. The sequenced sample was naive CD4+ T cells from blood. The TCR originated in a young woman in good health. V usage is TRBV11-2 and J usage is TRBJ2-1, with D perhaps matching TRBD2 (5 bases). The CDR3 reads CASSRDSYNEQFF. The CDR3, as DNA: TGTGCCAGCAGCCGGGACTCCTACAATGAGCAGTTCTTC.